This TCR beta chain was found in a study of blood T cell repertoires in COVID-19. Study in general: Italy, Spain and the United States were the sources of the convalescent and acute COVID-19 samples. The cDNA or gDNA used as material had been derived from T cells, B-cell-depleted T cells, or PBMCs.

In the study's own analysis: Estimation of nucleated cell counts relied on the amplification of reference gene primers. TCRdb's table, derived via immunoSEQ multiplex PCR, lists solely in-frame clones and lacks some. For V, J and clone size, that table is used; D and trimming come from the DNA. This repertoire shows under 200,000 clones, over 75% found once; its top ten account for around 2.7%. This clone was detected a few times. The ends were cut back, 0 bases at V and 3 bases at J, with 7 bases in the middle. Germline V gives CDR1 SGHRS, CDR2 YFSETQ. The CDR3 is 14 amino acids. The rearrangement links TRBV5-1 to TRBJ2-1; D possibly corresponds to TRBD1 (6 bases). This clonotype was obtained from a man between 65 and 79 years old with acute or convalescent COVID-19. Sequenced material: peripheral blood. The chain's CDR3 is CASSLDRVYNEQFF. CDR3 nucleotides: TGCGCCAGCAGCTTGGACAGGGTCTACAATGAGCAGTTCTTC.